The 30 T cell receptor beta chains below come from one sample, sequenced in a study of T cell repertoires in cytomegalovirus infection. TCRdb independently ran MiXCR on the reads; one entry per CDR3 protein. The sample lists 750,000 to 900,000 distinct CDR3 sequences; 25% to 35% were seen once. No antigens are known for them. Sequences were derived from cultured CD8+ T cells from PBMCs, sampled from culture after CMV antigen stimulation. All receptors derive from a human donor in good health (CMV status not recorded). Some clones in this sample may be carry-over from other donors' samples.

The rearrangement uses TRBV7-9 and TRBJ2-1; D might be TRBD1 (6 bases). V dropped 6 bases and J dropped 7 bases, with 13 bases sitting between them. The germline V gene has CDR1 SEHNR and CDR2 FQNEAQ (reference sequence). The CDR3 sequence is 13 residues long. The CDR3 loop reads CASRQGRGNEQFF. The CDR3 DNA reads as TGTGCCAGCAGACAGGGTCGCGGGAATGAGCAGTTCTTC.

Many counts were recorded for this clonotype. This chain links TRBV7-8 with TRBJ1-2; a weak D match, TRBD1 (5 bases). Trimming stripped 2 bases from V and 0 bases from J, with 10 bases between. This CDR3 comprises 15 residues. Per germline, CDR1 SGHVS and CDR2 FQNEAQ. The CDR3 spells CASSLRQQSNYGYTF. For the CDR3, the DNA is TGTGCCAGCAGCTTAAGACAGCAATCTAACTATGGCTACACCTTC.

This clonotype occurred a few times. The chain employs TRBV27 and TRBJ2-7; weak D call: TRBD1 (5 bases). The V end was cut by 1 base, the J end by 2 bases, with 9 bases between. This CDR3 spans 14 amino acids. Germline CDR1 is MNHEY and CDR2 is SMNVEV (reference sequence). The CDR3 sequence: CASSLLGAPYEQYF. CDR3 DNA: TGTGCCAGCAGTTTATTAGGGGCGCCCTACGAGCAGTACTTC.

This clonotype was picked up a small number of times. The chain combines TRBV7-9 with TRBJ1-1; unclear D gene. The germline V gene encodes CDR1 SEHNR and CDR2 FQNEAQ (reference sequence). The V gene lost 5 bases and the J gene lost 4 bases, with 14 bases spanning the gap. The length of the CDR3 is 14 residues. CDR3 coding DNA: TGTGCCAGCAGCCCCCTTTTTGCGGGCACTGAAGCTTTCTTT. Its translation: CASSPLFAGTEAFF.

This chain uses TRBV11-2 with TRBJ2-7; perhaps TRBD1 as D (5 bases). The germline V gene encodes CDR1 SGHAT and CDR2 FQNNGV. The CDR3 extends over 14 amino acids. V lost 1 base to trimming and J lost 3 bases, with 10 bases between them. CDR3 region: CASSLGPGLYEQYV. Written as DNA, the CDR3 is TGTGCCAGCAGCTTAGGCCCAGGGCTCTACGAGCAGTACGTC.

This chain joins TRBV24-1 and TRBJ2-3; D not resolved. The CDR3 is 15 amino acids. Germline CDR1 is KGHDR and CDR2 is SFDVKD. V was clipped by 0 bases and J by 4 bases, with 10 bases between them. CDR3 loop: CATSDLLELSDTQYF. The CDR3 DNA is TGTGCCACCAGTGATTTGTTGGAACTCTCAGATACGCAGTATTTT.

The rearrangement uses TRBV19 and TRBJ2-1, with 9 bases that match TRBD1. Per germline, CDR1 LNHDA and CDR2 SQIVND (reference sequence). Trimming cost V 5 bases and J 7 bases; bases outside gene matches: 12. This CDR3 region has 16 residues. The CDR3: CASSFLPGQGGNEQFF. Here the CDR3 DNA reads TGTGCCAGTAGTTTTCTCCCGGGACAGGGTGGTAATGAGCAGTTCTTC.

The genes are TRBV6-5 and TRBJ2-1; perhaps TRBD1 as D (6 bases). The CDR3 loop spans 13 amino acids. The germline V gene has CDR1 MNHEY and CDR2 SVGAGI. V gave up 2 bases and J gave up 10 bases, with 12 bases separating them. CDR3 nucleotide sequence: TGTGCCAGCAGTTACCAGGCGAGGGGGGAGCAGTTCTTC. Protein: CASSYQARGEQFF.

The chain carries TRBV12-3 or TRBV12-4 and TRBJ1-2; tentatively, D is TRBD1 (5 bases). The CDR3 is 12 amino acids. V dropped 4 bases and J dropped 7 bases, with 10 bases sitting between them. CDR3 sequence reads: CASSWGDLGYTF. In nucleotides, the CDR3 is TGTGCCAGCAGTTGGGGGGATCTTGGCTACACCTTC.

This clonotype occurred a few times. The CDR3 coding sequence is TGTGCCAGCAGCTTAGACATGGGACGGTCTAGCACAGATACGCAGTATTTT. It specifies CASSLDMGRSSTDTQYF. This chain joins TRBV11-2 and TRBJ2-3; D possibly matches TRBD1 or TRBD2 (5 bases each). The length of the CDR3 is 17 residues. Germline values: CDR1 SGHAT, CDR2 FQNNGV. V was pared by 0 bases and J by 0 bases, with 13 bases between.

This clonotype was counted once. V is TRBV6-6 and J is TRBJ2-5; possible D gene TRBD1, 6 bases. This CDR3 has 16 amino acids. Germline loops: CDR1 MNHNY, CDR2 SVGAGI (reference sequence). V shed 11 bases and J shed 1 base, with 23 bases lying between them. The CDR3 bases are TGTGCCGTACACCGGGACACCCACCGCACCCAAGAGACCCAGTACTTC. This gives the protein CAVHRDTHRTQETQYF.

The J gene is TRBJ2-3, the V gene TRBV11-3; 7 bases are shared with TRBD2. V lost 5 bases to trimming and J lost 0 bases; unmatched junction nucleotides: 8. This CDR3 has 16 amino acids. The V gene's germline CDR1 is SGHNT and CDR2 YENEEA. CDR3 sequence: CASSLRTRASTDTQYF. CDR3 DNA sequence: TGTGCCAGCAGCCTCCGGACTAGAGCTAGCACAGATACGCAGTATTTT. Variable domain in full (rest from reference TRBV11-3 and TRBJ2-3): EAGVVQSPRYKIIEKKQPVAFWCNPISGHNTLYWYLQNLGQGPELLIRYENEEAVDDSQLPKDRFSAERLKGVDSTLKIQPAELGDSAVYLCASSLRTRASTDTQYFGPGTRLTVL.

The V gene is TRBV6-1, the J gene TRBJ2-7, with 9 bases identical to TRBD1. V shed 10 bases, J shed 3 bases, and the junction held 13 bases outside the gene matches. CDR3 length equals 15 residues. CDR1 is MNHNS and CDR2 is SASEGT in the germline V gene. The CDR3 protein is CATKGGQGLYYEQYF. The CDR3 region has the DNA TGTGCCACAAAAGGGGGACAGGGTCTTTACTACGAGCAGTACTTC.

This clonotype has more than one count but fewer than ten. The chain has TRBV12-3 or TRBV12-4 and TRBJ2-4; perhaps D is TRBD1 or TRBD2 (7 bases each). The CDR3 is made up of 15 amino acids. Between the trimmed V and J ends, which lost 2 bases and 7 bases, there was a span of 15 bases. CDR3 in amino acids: CASSLSGGGVNIQYF. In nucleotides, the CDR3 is TGTGCCAGCAGTTTATCAGGGGGGGGCGTGAACATTCAGTACTTC.

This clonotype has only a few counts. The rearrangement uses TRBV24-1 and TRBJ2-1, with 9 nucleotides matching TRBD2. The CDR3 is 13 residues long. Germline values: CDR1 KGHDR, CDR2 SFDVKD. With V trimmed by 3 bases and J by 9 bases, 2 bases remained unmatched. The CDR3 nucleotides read TGTGCCACCAGTGATATAGCGGGGGTTGAGCAGTTCTTC. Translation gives CATSDIAGVEQFF.

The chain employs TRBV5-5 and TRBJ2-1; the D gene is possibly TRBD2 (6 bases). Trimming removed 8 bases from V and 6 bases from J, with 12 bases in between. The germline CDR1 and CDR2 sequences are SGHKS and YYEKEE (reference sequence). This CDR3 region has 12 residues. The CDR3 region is CASASGSNEQFF. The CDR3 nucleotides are TGTGCCAGTGCGTCCGGGAGCAATGAGCAGTTCTTC.

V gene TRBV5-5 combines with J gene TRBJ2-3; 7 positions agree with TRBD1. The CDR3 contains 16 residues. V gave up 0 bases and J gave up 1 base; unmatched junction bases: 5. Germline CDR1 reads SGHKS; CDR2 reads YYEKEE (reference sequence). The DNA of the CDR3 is TGTGCCAGCAGCTTGGTGGACAGGAAACGCACAGATACGCAGTATTTT. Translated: CASSLVDRKRTDTQYF.

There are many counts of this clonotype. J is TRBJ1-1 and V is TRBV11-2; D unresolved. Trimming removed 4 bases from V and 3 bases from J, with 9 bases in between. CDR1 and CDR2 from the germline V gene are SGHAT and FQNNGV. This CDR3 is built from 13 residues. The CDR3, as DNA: TGTGCCAGCAGCTCCTCGAGGGACACTGAAGCTTTCTTT. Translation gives CASSSSRDTEAFF.

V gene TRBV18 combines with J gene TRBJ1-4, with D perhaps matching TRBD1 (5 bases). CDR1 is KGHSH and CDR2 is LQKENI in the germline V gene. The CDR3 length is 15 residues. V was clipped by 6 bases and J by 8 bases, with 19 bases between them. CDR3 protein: CASSPVGPLREKLFF. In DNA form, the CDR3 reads TGTGCCAGCTCCCCGGTGGGGCCTCTTCGAGAAAAACTGTTTTTT.

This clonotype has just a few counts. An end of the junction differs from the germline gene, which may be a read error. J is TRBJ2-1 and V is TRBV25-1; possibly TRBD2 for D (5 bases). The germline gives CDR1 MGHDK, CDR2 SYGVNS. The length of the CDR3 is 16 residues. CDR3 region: CASSDGLNNPYNEQFF. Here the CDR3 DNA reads TGTGCCAGCAGTGACGGACTGAACAACCCCTATAATGAGCAGTTCTTC.

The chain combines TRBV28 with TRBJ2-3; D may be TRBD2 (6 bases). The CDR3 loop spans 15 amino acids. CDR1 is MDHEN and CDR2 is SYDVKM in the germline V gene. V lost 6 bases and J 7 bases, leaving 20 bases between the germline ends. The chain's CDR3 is CASRQVGGSANTQYF. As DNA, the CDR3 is TGTGCCAGCAGGCAGGTGGGGGGTTCGGCAAATACGCAGTATTTT.

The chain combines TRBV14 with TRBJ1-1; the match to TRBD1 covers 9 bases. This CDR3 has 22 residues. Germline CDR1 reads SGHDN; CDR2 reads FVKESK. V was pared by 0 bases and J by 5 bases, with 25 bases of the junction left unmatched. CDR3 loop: CASSQDGLEGTYRDRVGTEAFF. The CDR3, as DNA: TGTGCCAGCAGCCAAGATGGGCTGGAGGGTACCTACCGGGACAGGGTGGGAACTGAAGCTTTCTTT.

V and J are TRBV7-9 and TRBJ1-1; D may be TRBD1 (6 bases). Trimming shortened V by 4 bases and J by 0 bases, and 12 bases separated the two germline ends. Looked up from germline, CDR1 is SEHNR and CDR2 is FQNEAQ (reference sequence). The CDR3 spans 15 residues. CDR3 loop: CASSSTRTVNTEAFF. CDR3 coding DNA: TGTGCCAGCAGCTCGACCCGGACAGTGAACACTGAAGCTTTCTTT.

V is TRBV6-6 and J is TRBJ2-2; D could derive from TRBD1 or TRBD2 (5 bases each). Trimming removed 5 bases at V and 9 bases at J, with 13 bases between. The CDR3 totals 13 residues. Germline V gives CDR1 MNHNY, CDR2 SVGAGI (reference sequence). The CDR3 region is CASSAWDGRELFF. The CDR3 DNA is TGTGCCAGCAGTGCTTGGGACGGCCGGGAGCTGTTTTTT.

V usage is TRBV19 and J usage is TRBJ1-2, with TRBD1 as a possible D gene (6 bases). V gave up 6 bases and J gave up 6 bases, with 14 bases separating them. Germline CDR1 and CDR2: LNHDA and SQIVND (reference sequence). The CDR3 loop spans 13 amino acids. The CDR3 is CASRDGTLNGYTF. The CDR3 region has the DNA TGTGCCAGTAGGGACGGGACACTAAATGGCTACACCTTC.

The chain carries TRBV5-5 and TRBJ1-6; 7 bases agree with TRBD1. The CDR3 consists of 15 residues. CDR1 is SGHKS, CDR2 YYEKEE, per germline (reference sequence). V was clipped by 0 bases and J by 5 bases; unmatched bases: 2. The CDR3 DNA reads TGTGCCAGCAGCTTGGTGGGACAGAATAATTCACCCCTCCACTTT. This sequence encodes CASSLVGQNNSPLHF.

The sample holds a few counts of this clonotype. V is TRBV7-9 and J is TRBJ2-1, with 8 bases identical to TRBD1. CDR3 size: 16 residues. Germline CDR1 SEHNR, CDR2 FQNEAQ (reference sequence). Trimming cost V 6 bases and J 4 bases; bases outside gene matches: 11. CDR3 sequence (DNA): TGTGCCAGCAGACTCAGCCGGGACAGGAGATACAATGAGCAGTTCTTC. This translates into CASRLSRDRRYNEQFF.

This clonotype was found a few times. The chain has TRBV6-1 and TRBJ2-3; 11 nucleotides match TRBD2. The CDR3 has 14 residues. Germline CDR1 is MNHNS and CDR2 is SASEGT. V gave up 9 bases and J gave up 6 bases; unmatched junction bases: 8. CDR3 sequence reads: CASGLAGGSDTQYF. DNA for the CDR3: TGTGCCAGTGGGCTAGCGGGGGGATCTGATACGCAGTATTTT.

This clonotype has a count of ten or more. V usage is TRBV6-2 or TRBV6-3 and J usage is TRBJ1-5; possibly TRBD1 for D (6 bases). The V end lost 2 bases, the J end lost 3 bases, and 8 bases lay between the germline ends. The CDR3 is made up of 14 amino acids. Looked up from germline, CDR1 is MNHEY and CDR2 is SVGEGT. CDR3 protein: CASSYGDTNQPQHF. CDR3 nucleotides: TGTGCCAGCAGTTACGGGGACACCAATCAGCCCCAGCATTTT.

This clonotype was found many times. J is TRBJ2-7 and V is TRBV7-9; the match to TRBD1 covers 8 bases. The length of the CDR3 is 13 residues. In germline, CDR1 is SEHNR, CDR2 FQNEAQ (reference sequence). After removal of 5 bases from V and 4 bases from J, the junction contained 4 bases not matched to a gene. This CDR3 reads CASSSDRGYEQYF. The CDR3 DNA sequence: TGTGCCAGCAGCAGCGACAGGGGATACGAGCAGTACTTC.